A selection of T cell receptor beta chains follows, all from one sample in a study of shared clonotypes between healthy human individuals. Repertoires were generated with immunoSEQ multiplex PCR, while TCRdb's copy carries only in-frame clones and drops some. The top ten hold more than 0.35% of the sample, which has 2,500,000 or so clones, over 85% seen once. The specimen was naive CD4+ T cells from PBMCs. All receptors come from a man in his late teens or twenties in good health. Some clones in this sample may be carry-over from other donors' samples. The CDR3 runs from the conserved cysteine through the conserved F or W. The D gene is left open where the match is weak. Where a row states a size, it is once, few, many or the class of an expanded clone; other rows omit it.

>TRBJ2-7|TRBD1|.|TRBV27
CASSLRGQGFAGGYYEQYF
TGTGCCAGCAGTTTACGGGGACAGGGGTTTGCGGGGGGATACTACGAGCAGTACTTC
>TRBJ2-5|.|.|TRBV7-8
CASSHALETQYF
TGTGCCAGCAGCCACGCCTTGGAGACCCAGTACTTC
>TRBJ1-2|TRBD1|.|TRBV10-3
CAIRVWTGKNYGYTF
TGTGCCATCAGAGTTTGGACAGGGAAGAACTATGGCTACACCTTC
>TRBJ2-7|.|once|TRBV7-2
CASSLGIAVTYEQYF
TGTGCCAGCAGCTTAGGTATAGCGGTCACCTACGAGCAGTACTTC
>TRBJ1-1|.|.|TRBV10-3
CAISDQQNTEAFF
TGTGCCATCAGTGATCAACAGAACACTGAAGCTTTCTTT
>TRBJ2-5|.|.|TRBV18
CASSPPDRGVWETQYF
TGTGCCAGCTCACCACCGGATAGAGGTGTTTGGGAGACCCAGTACTTC
>TRBJ1-1|.|few|TRBV18
CASSPESRAEAFF
TGTGCCAGCTCACCAGAGAGTCGGGCTGAAGCTTTCTTT
>TRBJ2-7|TRBD2|.|TRBV18
CASSPSAGGPGEQYF
TGTGCCAGCTCACCATCGGCGGGAGGGCCGGGGGAGCAGTACTTC
>TRBJ2-5|TRBD2|.|TRBV6-6
CASSGGTSGTKETQYF
TGTGCCAGCAGTGGCGGGACTAGCGGGACGAAAGAGACCCAGTACTTC
>TRBJ2-3|.|.|TRBV27
CASSLVPPKFRDTQYF
TGTGCCAGCAGTTTGGTGCCGCCTAAGTTTCGCGATACGCAGTATTTT
>TRBJ2-7|TRBD1|.|TRBV29-1
CSVRDRGTEQYF
TGCAGCGTCCGGGACAGGGGAACCGAGCAGTACTTC
>TRBJ2-7|TRBD2|.|TRBV15
CATSRDSGLEGGAYEQYF
TGTGCCACCAGCAGAGATAGCGGGCTGGAGGGTGGGGCCTACGAGCAGTACTTC
>TRBJ2-7|TRBD1|.|TRBV15
CATSRIGGRGRLEQYF
TGTGCCACCAGCAGAATCGGGGGCAGGGGGCGGCTCGAGCAGTACTTC
>TRBJ1-1|.|.|TRBV28
CASSGGEAFF
TGTGCCAGCAGTGGGGGTGAAGCTTTCTTT
>TRBJ2-3|.|.|TRBV6-6
CASSSRGADTQYF
TGTGCCAGCAGTTCCAGGGGCGCAGATACGCAGTATTTT
>TRBJ2-5|TRBD1|.|TRBV28
CASSFVDRVPQQYF
TGTGCCAGCAGTTTTGTCGACAGGGTCCCCCAGCAGTACTTC
>TRBJ2-1|.|once|TRBV5-1
CASSLIGAPNEQFF
TGCGCCAGCAGCTTAATTGGGGCTCCCAATGAGCAGTTCTTC
>TRBJ2-3|TRBD1|.|TRBV5-1
CASRLTGGDTQYF
TGCGCCAGCAGGCTCACAGGGGGCGATACGCAGTATTTT
>TRBJ2-1|TRBD2|.|TRBV19
CASKPQASGSWGPGNEQFF
TGTGCCAGTAAACCTCAGGCTAGCGGGAGTTGGGGTCCTGGCAATGAGCAGTTCTTC
>TRBJ2-7|.|.|TRBV2
CASLGFSEQYF
TGTGCCAGCCTTGGTTTTTCCGAGCAGTACTTC
>TRBJ2-7|.|.|TRBV7-3
CASSLSRDYEQYF
TGTGCCAGCAGCTTATCGCGGGACTACGAGCAGTACTTC
>TRBJ2-2|.|.|TRBV11-3
CASSLGAAPNTGELFF
TGTGCCAGCAGCTTGGGGGCCGCTCCGAACACCGGGGAGCTGTTTTTT
>TRBJ2-3|.|.|TRBV7-3
CASSAPGTMMGTQYF
TGTGCCAGCAGTGCCCCAGGGACCATGATGGGTACGCAGTATTTT
>TRBJ2-4|.|.|TRBV6-1
CASSVDAKTKNIQYF
TGTGCCAGCAGTGTTGACGCGAAAACCAAAAACATTCAGTACTTC
>TRBJ2-7|.|.|TRBV6-6
CASSAGWGPSGYEQYF
TGTGCCAGCAGTGCGGGGTGGGGTCCTTCGGGCTACGAGCAGTACTTC
>TRBJ2-5|TRBD2|.|TRBV5-8
CASSSRGELQETQYF
TGTGCCAGCAGCTCCCGGGGGGAACTCCAAGAGACCCAGTACTTC
>TRBJ2-7|TRBD2|.|TRBV5-6
CASSPRLAAYSSYEQYF
TGTGCCAGCAGCCCCAGACTAGCGGCGTATAGCTCCTACGAGCAGTACTTC